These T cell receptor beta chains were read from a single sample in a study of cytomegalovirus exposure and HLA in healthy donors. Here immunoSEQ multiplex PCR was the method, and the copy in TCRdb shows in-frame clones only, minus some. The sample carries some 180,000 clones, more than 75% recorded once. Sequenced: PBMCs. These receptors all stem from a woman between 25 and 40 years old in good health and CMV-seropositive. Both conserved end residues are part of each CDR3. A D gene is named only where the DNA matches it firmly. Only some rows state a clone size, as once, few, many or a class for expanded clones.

CDR3 protein: CAISDSLEEEKYF
CDR3 DNA: TGTGCCATCAGTGATTCCCTCGAGGAAGAGAAGTACTTC
clone size: NA
V gene: TRBV10-3
J gene: TRBJ2-7
D gene: NA

CDR3 protein: CASGTSVPDTQYF
CDR3 DNA: TGTGCCAGCGGGACTAGCGTCCCAGATACGCAGTATTTT
clone size: NA
V gene: TRBV27
J gene: TRBJ2-3
D gene: TRBD2

CDR3 protein: CSVEPPGQVTDTQYF
CDR3 DNA: TGCAGCGTTGAACCACCGGGACAGGTCACAGATACGCAGTATTTT
clone size: NA
V gene: TRBV29-1
J gene: TRBJ2-3
D gene: TRBD1

CDR3 protein: CASSVSILGELFF
CDR3 DNA: TGCGCCAGCAGCGTAAGCATCCTCGGGGAGCTGTTTTTT
clone size: NA
V gene: TRBV5-1
J gene: TRBJ2-2
D gene: NA

CDR3 protein: CASSHSGTSGSGVTDTQYF
CDR3 DNA: TGCGCCAGCAGCCACTCCGGGACTAGCGGGAGTGGGGTCACAGATACGCAGTATTTT
clone size: NA
V gene: TRBV4-1
J gene: TRBJ2-3
D gene: TRBD2

CDR3 protein: CASRSGGAEKLFF
CDR3 DNA: TGCGCCAGCAGAAGTGGGGGGGCTGAAAAACTGTTTTTT
clone size: NA
V gene: TRBV5-1
J gene: TRBJ1-4
D gene: NA

CDR3 protein: CASRIGQNYNSPLHF
CDR3 DNA: TGTGCCAGCAGGATAGGACAGAACTATAATTCACCCCTCCACTTT
clone size: NA
V gene: TRBV2
J gene: TRBJ1-6
D gene: NA

CDR3 protein: CASSVGQPQETQYF
CDR3 DNA: TGTGCCAGTAGTGTGGGACAGCCCCAAGAGACCCAGTACTTC
clone size: NA
V gene: TRBV19
J gene: TRBJ2-5
D gene: TRBD1

CDR3 protein: CASSEKLAVAYEQYF
CDR3 DNA: TGTGCCAGCAGTGAAAAACTAGCGGTAGCCTACGAGCAGTACTTC
clone size: NA
V gene: TRBV2
J gene: TRBJ2-7
D gene: TRBD2

CDR3 protein: CAWSFFGQPQHF
CDR3 DNA: TGTGCCTGGAGTTTTTTCGGTCAGCCCCAGCATTTT
clone size: NA
V gene: TRBV30
J gene: TRBJ1-5
D gene: NA

CDR3 protein: CASSIGNEQFF
CDR3 DNA: TGTGCCAGCTCTATCGGCAATGAGCAGTTCTTC
clone size: NA
V gene: TRBV5-6
J gene: TRBJ2-1
D gene: NA

CDR3 protein: CASSLGGTNYEQYF
CDR3 DNA: TGTGCCAGCAGCTTAGGCGGGACCAATTACGAGCAGTACTTC
clone size: once
V gene: TRBV7-2
J gene: TRBJ2-7
D gene: NA

CDR3 protein: CASSSSGGNQETQYF
CDR3 DNA: TGTGCCAGCAGTTCTAGCGGGGGGAACCAAGAGACCCAGTACTTC
clone size: NA
V gene: TRBV28
J gene: TRBJ2-5
D gene: TRBD2

CDR3 protein: CASSLGGTGPEKLFF
CDR3 DNA: TGTGCCAGCAGCTTGGGAGGGACAGGGCCGGAAAAACTGTTTTTT
clone size: NA
V gene: TRBV11-2
J gene: TRBJ1-4
D gene: TRBD1

CDR3 protein: CATGTQGADTQYF
CDR3 DNA: TGCGCCACCGGGACCCAGGGGGCAGATACGCAGTATTTT
clone size: NA
V gene: TRBV10-2
J gene: TRBJ2-3
D gene: TRBD1

CDR3 protein: CASSPGTEYNEQFF
CDR3 DNA: TGTGCCAGCTCCCCCGGGACAGAATACAATGAGCAGTTCTTC
clone size: NA
V gene: TRBV6-4
J gene: TRBJ2-1
D gene: TRBD1

CDR3 protein: CASRNLDLPYEQYF
CDR3 DNA: TGTGCCAGCAGAAACCTGGACTTACCCTACGAGCAGTACTTC
clone size: NA
V gene: TRBV28
J gene: TRBJ2-7
D gene: NA

CDR3 protein: CASSSSVNTGELFF
CDR3 DNA: TGTGCCAGCAGCAGCAGCGTAAACACCGGGGAGCTGTTTTTT
clone size: NA
V gene: TRBV7-8
J gene: TRBJ2-2
D gene: NA

CDR3 protein: CASSFGTGIEQYF
CDR3 DNA: TGTGCCAGCAGTTTTGGGACAGGGATAGAGCAGTACTTC
clone size: NA
V gene: TRBV28
J gene: TRBJ2-7
D gene: TRBD1

CDR3 protein: CASSLPKPGELFF
CDR3 DNA: TGTGCCAGCAGCTTACCTAAACCCGGGGAGCTGTTTTTT
clone size: NA
V gene: TRBV5-4
J gene: TRBJ2-2
D gene: NA

CDR3 protein: CASSTTRRGYSIQYF
CDR3 DNA: TGCGCCAGCAGCACAACCCGTCGGGGTTACAGCATTCAGTACTTC
clone size: NA
V gene: TRBV5-1
J gene: TRBJ2-4
D gene: NA

CDR3 protein: CASSFPSSGVRGNTEAFF
CDR3 DNA: TGTGCCAGCAGCTTTCCCAGTAGTGGTGTCAGGGGGAACACTGAAGCTTTCTTT
clone size: NA
V gene: TRBV7-8
J gene: TRBJ1-1
D gene: NA

CDR3 protein: CASSPEDRNSATGELFF
CDR3 DNA: TGTGCCAGCTCACCCGAGGACAGGAACTCTGCCACCGGGGAGCTGTTTTTT
clone size: NA
V gene: TRBV18
J gene: TRBJ2-2
D gene: TRBD1

CDR3 protein: CASSLFSGATYEQYF
CDR3 DNA: TGCGCCAGCAGCTTGTTTAGCGGGGCAACCTACGAGCAGTACTTC
clone size: NA
V gene: TRBV5-1
J gene: TRBJ2-7
D gene: TRBD2

CDR3 protein: CASGPLANEKLFF
CDR3 DNA: TGTGCCAGCGGGCCGCTTGCGAATGAAAAACTGTTTTTT
clone size: NA
V gene: TRBV28
J gene: TRBJ1-4
D gene: NA

CDR3 protein: CASSMGAGEAFF
CDR3 DNA: TGTGCCAGTAGTATGGGAGCCGGGGAAGCTTTCTTT
clone size: NA
V gene: TRBV19
J gene: TRBJ1-1
D gene: NA

CDR3 protein: CASSLETGYEQYF
CDR3 DNA: TGCGCCAGCAGCTTGGAGACAGGCTACGAGCAGTACTTC
clone size: NA
V gene: TRBV5-1
J gene: TRBJ2-7
D gene: NA

CDR3 protein: CASNTGGANVLTF
CDR3 DNA: TGTGCCAGCAATACGGGAGGGGCCAACGTCCTGACTTTC
clone size: NA
V gene: TRBV6-5
J gene: TRBJ2-6
D gene: NA

CDR3 protein: CASSPSGMEAFF
CDR3 DNA: TGCGCCAGCAGCCCCTCGGGAATGGAAGCTTTCTTT
clone size: NA
V gene: TRBV5-1
J gene: TRBJ1-1
D gene: NA

CDR3 protein: CASSVVGSRSYNEQFF
CDR3 DNA: TGTGCCAGCAGCGTAGTAGGTAGCCGCTCCTACAATGAGCAGTTCTTC
clone size: NA
V gene: TRBV9
J gene: TRBJ2-1
D gene: NA

CDR3 protein: CASSLVIGELFF
CDR3 DNA: TGTGCCAGCAGCTTAGTTATCGGGGAGCTGTTTTTT
clone size: NA
V gene: TRBV7-2
J gene: TRBJ2-2
D gene: NA

CDR3 protein: CASSESGQWPYEQYF
CDR3 DNA: TGTGCCAGCAGTGAATCTGGCCAGTGGCCCTACGAGCAGTACTTC
clone size: once
V gene: TRBV6-1
J gene: TRBJ2-7
D gene: NA

CDR3 protein: CASSTLLGPEQFF
CDR3 DNA: TGTGCCAGTAGTACCCTACTGGGGCCTGAGCAGTTCTTC
clone size: NA
V gene: TRBV19
J gene: TRBJ2-1
D gene: NA

CDR3 protein: CASSGRGISGNTIYF
CDR3 DNA: TGTGCCAGCAGTGGTCGGGGGATCTCTGGAAACACCATATATTTT
clone size: NA
V gene: TRBV6-1
J gene: TRBJ1-3
D gene: NA

CDR3 protein: CASSLDRGSARAEAFF
CDR3 DNA: TGTGCCAGCAGCTTGGATCGGGGGTCCGCTCGCGCTGAAGCTTTCTTT
clone size: NA
V gene: TRBV5-6
J gene: TRBJ1-1
D gene: NA

CDR3 protein: CASSRTGSNYGYTF
CDR3 DNA: TGTGCCAGCAGTCGGACAGGGTCGAACTATGGCTACACCTTC
clone size: NA
V gene: TRBV6-5
J gene: TRBJ1-2
D gene: TRBD1

CDR3 protein: CASSYSLRNTEAFF
CDR3 DNA: TGTGCCAGCAGTTACTCTCTGAGGAACACTGAAGCTTTCTTT
clone size: once
V gene: TRBV6-5
J gene: TRBJ1-1
D gene: NA

CDR3 protein: CASSVGTGGVFGYTF
CDR3 DNA: TGTGCCAGCAGCGTAGGGACAGGGGGCGTTTTCGGCTACACCTTC
clone size: once
V gene: TRBV9
J gene: TRBJ1-2
D gene: TRBD1

CDR3 protein: CSASGGGDSTDTQYF
CDR3 DNA: TGCAGCGCTAGTGGGGGGGGCGACAGCACAGATACGCAGTATTTT
clone size: few
V gene: TRBV29-1
J gene: TRBJ2-3
D gene: NA

CDR3 protein: CASSLSGFDEQYF
CDR3 DNA: TGTGCCAGCAGCTTAAGCGGGTTCGACGAGCAGTACTTC
clone size: once
V gene: TRBV7-3
J gene: TRBJ2-7
D gene: NA

CDR3 protein: CASSSRGTVEYLNTEAFF
CDR3 DNA: TGTGCCAGCAGCTCTCGGGGGACAGTGGAGTACCTGAACACTGAAGCTTTCTTT
clone size: NA
V gene: TRBV7-9
J gene: TRBJ1-1
D gene: TRBD1

CDR3 protein: CASNSGQLAGELFF
CDR3 DNA: TGTGCCAGCAATTCGGGACAGCTCGCCGGGGAGCTGTTTTTT
clone size: NA
V gene: TRBV6-5
J gene: TRBJ2-2
D gene: TRBD1

CDR3 protein: CASSEDSNSPLHF
CDR3 DNA: TGTGCCAGCAGCGAAGACAGTAATTCACCCCTCCACTTT
clone size: NA
V gene: TRBV7-8
J gene: TRBJ1-6
D gene: NA

CDR3 protein: CASSVHGEGTGELFF
CDR3 DNA: TGTGCCAGCAGCGTGCACGGGGAGGGCACCGGGGAGCTGTTTTTT
clone size: NA
V gene: TRBV5-4
J gene: TRBJ2-2
D gene: TRBD2

CDR3 protein: CASSFPLGTGYTDTQYF
CDR3 DNA: TGTGCCAGCAGTTTCCCACTCGGGACAGGGTATACAGATACGCAGTATTTT
clone size: few
V gene: TRBV27
J gene: TRBJ2-3
D gene: TRBD1

CDR3 protein: CASSFDSSGNTIYF
CDR3 DNA: TGTGCCAGCAGCTTTGACTCCTCTGGAAACACCATATATTTT
clone size: NA
V gene: TRBV7-2
J gene: TRBJ1-3
D gene: NA

CDR3 protein: CASSLGDRVLGRLHGYTF
CDR3 DNA: TGCGCCAGCAGCTTGGGGGATCGAGTACTGGGGAGGTTGCATGGCTACACCTTC
clone size: NA
V gene: TRBV5-1
J gene: TRBJ1-2
D gene: NA

CDR3 protein: CARIRDRTFGQYF
CDR3 DNA: TGTGCCAGGATCCGGGACAGGACTTTCGGGCAGTACTTC
clone size: NA
V gene: TRBV21-1
J gene: TRBJ2-7
D gene: NA

CDR3 protein: CASSPTWGKGETQYF
CDR3 DNA: TGTGCCAGCAGTCCCACGTGGGGCAAAGGGGAGACCCAGTACTTC
clone size: NA
V gene: TRBV9
J gene: TRBJ2-5
D gene: NA

CDR3 protein: CASRGWWTSTEAFF
CDR3 DNA: TGCGCCAGCAGGGGGTGGTGGACTTCCACTGAAGCTTTCTTT
clone size: NA
V gene: TRBV10-2
J gene: TRBJ1-1
D gene: NA

CDR3 protein: CASSDTPNPPRHEQYF
CDR3 DNA: TGTGCCAGCAGTGATACACCAAACCCCCCGCGGCACGAGCAGTACTTC
clone size: NA
V gene: TRBV2
J gene: TRBJ2-7
D gene: NA